This TCR beta chain is drawn from a study of cytomegalovirus exposure and HLA in healthy donors. Study-wide results and limits: Using the classifier, cytomegalovirus status was reportedly diagnosed with high specificity and sensitivity.

Produced via immunoSEQ multiplex PCR; TCRdb's table is partial and in-frame only. Among a few hundred thousand clones, roughly 90% were seen once, and the ten largest hold 0.37%. The V end lost 4 bases, the J end lost 5 bases, and 8 bases lay between the germline ends. The V gene's germline CDR1 is SQVTM and CDR2 ANQGSEA. This CDR3 spans 12 amino acids. Points on this clone: No antigen is known for it.

Source material: PBMCs. The J gene is TRBJ1-4, the V gene TRBV29-1; D gene unclear. The TCR was taken from a woman between 18 and 29 years old in good health and CMV-seronegative. DNA for the CDR3: TGCAGCGTTGTAGGAGGGAATGAAAAACTGTTTTTT. It codes for CSVVGGNEKLFF.